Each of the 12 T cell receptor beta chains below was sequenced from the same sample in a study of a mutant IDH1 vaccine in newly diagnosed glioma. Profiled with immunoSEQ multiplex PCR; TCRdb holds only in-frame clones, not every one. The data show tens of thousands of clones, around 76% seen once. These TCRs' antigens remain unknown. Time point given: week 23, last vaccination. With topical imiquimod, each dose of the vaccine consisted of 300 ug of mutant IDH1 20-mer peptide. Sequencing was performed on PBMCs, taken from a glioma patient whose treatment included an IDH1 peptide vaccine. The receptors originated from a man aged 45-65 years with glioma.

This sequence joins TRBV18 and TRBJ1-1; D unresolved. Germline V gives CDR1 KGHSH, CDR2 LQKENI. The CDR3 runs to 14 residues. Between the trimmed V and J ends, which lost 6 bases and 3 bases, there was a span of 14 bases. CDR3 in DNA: TGTGCCAGCTCCTTCGGGTTATCCGACACTGAAGCTTTCTTT. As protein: CASSFGLSDTEAFF.

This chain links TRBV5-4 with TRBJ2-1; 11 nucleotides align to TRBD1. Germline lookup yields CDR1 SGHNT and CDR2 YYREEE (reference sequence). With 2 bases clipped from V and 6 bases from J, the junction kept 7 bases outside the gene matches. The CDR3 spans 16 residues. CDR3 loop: CASSFPGTGGGNEQFF. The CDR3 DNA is TGTGCCAGCAGCTTCCCCGGGACAGGGGGGGGCAATGAGCAGTTCTTC. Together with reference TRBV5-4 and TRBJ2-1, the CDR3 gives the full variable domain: ETGVTQSPTHLIKTRGQQVTLRCSSQSGHNTVSWYQQALGQGPQFIFQYYREEENGRGNFPPRFSGLQFPNYSSELNVNALELDDSALYLCASSFPGTGGGNEQFFGPGTRLTVL.

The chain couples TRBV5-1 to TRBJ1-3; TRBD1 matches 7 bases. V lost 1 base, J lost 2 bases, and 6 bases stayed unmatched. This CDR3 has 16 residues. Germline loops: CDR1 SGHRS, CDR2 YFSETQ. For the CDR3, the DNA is TGCGCCAGCAGCTTGAGCCAGGGGGGTACTGGAAACACCATATATTTT. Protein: CASSLSQGGTGNTIYF.

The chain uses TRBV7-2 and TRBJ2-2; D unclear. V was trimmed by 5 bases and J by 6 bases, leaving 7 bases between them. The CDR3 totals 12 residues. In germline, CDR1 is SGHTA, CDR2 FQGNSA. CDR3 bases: TGTGCCAGCAGCCCCCAGGCCGGGGAGCTGTTTTTT. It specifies CASSPQAGELFF.

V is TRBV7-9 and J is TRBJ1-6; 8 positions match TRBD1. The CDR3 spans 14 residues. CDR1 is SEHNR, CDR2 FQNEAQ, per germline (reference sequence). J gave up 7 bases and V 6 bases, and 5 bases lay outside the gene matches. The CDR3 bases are TGTGCCAGCAGAGCGACAGGGGACAATTCACCCCTCCACTTT. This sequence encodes CASRATGDNSPLHF.

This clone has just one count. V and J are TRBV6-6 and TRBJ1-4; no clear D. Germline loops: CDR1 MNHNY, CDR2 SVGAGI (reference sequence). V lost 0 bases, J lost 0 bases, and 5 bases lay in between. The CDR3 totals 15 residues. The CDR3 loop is CASSYSRPTNEKLFF. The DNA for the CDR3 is TGTGCCAGCAGTTACTCACGGCCAACTAATGAAAAACTGTTTTTT.

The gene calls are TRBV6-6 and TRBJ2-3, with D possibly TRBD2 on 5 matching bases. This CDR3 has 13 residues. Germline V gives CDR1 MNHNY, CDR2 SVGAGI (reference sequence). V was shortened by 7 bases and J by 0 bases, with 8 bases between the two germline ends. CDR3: CASTGISTDTQYF. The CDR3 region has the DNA TGTGCCAGCACCGGGATAAGCACAGATACGCAGTATTTT.

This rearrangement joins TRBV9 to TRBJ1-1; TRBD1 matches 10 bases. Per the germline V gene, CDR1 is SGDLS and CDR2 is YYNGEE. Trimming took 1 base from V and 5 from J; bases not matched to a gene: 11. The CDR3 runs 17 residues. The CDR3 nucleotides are TGTGCCAGCAGCGTAAAGGGGACAGGGGCCTTCGGGACTGAAGCTTTCTTT. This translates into CASSVKGTGAFGTEAFF.

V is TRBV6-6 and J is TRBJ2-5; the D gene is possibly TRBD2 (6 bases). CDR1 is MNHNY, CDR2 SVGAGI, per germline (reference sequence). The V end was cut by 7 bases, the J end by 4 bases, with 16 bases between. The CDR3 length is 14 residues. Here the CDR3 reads CASTPGLTIETQYF. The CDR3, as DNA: TGTGCCAGCACCCCGGGACTCACAATAGAGACCCAGTACTTC.

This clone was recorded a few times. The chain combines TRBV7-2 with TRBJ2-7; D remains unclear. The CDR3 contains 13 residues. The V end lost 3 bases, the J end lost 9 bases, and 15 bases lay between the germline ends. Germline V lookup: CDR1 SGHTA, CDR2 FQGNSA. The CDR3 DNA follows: TGTGCCAGCAGCTTGTCATCCGAGGTGAGGCAGTACTTC. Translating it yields CASSLSSEVRQYF.

The CDR3 DNA reads TGTGCCAGCAGCGAAAGGAAAAGAGAGACGCAGTATTTT. Its translation: CASSERKRETQYF. This chain links TRBV7-2 with TRBJ2-3, with no clear D. Germline-derived CDR1 and CDR2 are SGHTA and FQGNSA. V gave up 5 bases and J gave up 9 bases, with 15 bases separating them. The CDR3 runs to 13 residues.

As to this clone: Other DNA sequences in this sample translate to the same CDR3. The CDR3 protein is CASSYSGLRGYTF. The CDR3 bases are TGTGCCAGCAGTTACTCGGGGTTAAGGGGCTACACCTTC. V is TRBV6-5 and J is TRBJ1-2; D unclear. CDR1 is MNHEY, CDR2 SVGAGI, per germline. V was trimmed by 0 bases and J by 8 bases, leaving 10 bases between them. This CDR3 contains 13 residues.